Listed below are T cell receptor beta chains from one sample, sequenced in a study of shared clonotypes between healthy human individuals. The data were produced by immunoSEQ multiplex PCR, yet TCRdb's version contains in-frame clones alone and is incomplete. The table has 2 million to 2.5 million clones, roughly 90% seen once. The specimen sequenced was naive CD4+ T cells from PBMCs. Receptor source: a man aged 18-30 years in good health. Some clones in this sample may be carry-over from other donors' samples. CDR3s include the opening cysteine and the closing phenylalanine or tryptophan. Each record gives: J gene, clone size, D gene, V gene, CDR3 protein, CDR3 DNA. The D gene is left open where the match is weak. For some rows the clone size is stated as once, few or many, or as a class when expanded; others skip it.

J: TRBJ1-1; size: NA; D: TRBD1; V: TRBV7-8; CDR3: CASDRGLGAFF; DNA: TGTGCCAGCGACAGGGGGCTCGGGGCTTTCTTT
J: TRBJ2-3; size: NA; D: TRBD2; V: TRBV6-5; CDR3: CASRLAGGADTQYF; DNA: TGTGCCAGCAGGCTAGCGGGAGGGGCAGATACGCAGTATTTT
J: TRBJ1-1; size: NA; D: TRBD1; V: TRBV10-3; CDR3: CAISQQGTDTEAFF; DNA: TGTGCCATCAGTCAACAGGGGACGGACACTGAAGCTTTCTTT
J: TRBJ2-3; size: NA; D: TRBD1; V: TRBV2; CDR3: CASTRGGQGQYF; DNA: TGTGCCAGCACGAGGGGGGGACAGGGCCAGTATTTT
J: TRBJ2-7; size: NA; D: NA; V: TRBV7-9; CDR3: CASSLAGVDHEQYF; DNA: TGTGCCAGCAGCTTAGCAGGGGTTGACCACGAGCAGTACTTC
J: TRBJ1-1; size: few; D: TRBD1; V: TRBV19; CDR3: CASSSPGTGDTEAFF; DNA: TGTGCCAGTAGTTCGCCCGGGACAGGGGACACTGAAGCTTTCTTT
J: TRBJ2-1; size: NA; D: TRBD2; V: TRBV10-2; CDR3: CASSDPPREGLGEQFF; DNA: TGCGCCAGCAGTGACCCCCCCAGGGAGGGCCTTGGTGAGCAGTTCTTC
J: TRBJ2-7; size: NA; D: TRBD2; V: TRBV2; CDR3: CASSDFSGGGEQYF; DNA: TGTGCCAGCAGTGATTTTTCGGGAGGGGGGGAGCAGTACTTC
J: TRBJ2-6; size: NA; D: NA; V: TRBV28; CDR3: CASSLGYWTNVLTF; DNA: TGTGCCAGCAGTTTAGGGTATTGGACCAACGTCCTGACTTTC
J: TRBJ1-1; size: NA; D: NA; V: TRBV7-2; CDR3: CASSLAENTEAFF; DNA: TGTGCCAGCAGCTTAGCGGAAAACACTGAAGCTTTCTTT
J: TRBJ2-5; size: NA; D: NA; V: TRBV19; CDR3: CASSISGQETQYF; DNA: TGTGCCAGTAGTATCAGTGGTCAGGAGACCCAGTACTTC
J: TRBJ2-1; size: NA; D: TRBD2; V: TRBV5-4; CDR3: CASSLGGTRGNEQFF; DNA: TGTGCCAGCAGCTTGGGTGGGACTAGGGGCAATGAGCAGTTCTTC
J: TRBJ2-7; size: NA; D: NA; V: TRBV7-9; CDR3: CASSRERGPYEQYF; DNA: TGTGCCAGCAGCCGGGAGAGGGGACCTTACGAGCAGTACTTC
J: TRBJ2-6; size: NA; D: NA; V: TRBV4-3; CDR3: CASSQDRVGSSGANVLTF; DNA: TGCGCCAGCAGCCAAGATAGGGTAGGATCCTCTGGGGCCAACGTCCTGACTTTC
J: TRBJ1-5; size: once; D: NA; V: TRBV2; CDR3: CASSDWGARQPQHF; DNA: TGTGCCAGCAGTGATTGGGGGGCGCGGCAGCCCCAGCATTTT
J: TRBJ2-1; size: NA; D: TRBD2; V: TRBV5-1; CDR3: CASSLGVIAGGGQDEQFF; DNA: TGCGCCAGCAGCTTGGGGGTAATAGCGGGAGGTGGACAGGATGAGCAGTTCTTC
J: TRBJ2-5; size: NA; D: NA; V: TRBV5-1; CDR3: CASSPGPSTGETQYF; DNA: TGCGCCAGCAGCCCGGGACCGTCGACGGGCGAGACCCAGTACTTC
J: TRBJ1-2; size: NA; D: TRBD1; V: TRBV27; CDR3: CASSLSLTGNGYTF; DNA: TGTGCCAGCAGTTTATCGTTGACAGGGAATGGCTACACCTTC
J: TRBJ2-1; size: NA; D: TRBD2; V: TRBV7-2; CDR3: CASASGRVGNEQFF; DNA: TGTGCCAGCGCTAGCGGGAGGGTCGGGAATGAGCAGTTCTTC
J: TRBJ1-1; size: NA; D: TRBD1; V: TRBV5-1; CDR3: CASSSGGERQGRNTEAFF; DNA: TGCGCCAGCAGCTCCGGGGGAGAACGACAGGGAAGGAACACTGAAGCTTTCTTT
J: TRBJ1-3; size: NA; D: NA; V: TRBV5-1; CDR3: CASSLMGQGPSGNTIYF; DNA: TGCGCCAGCAGCTTGATGGGCCAGGGTCCCTCTGGAAACACCATATATTTT
J: TRBJ1-2; size: NA; D: TRBD1; V: TRBV6-1; CDR3: CASKNRDRNYGYTF; DNA: TGTGCCAGCAAAAATCGGGACAGAAACTATGGCTACACCTTC
J: TRBJ2-5; size: NA; D: TRBD2; V: TRBV5-5; CDR3: CASSTGLGETQYF; DNA: TGTGCCAGCAGCACGGGACTAGGGGAGACCCAGTACTTC
J: TRBJ1-1; size: NA; D: TRBD1; V: TRBV6-5; CDR3: CASSYFLTGGRAEAFF; DNA: TGTGCCAGCAGTTACTTTCTTACAGGGGGACGGGCTGAAGCTTTCTTT
J: TRBJ1-2; size: NA; D: NA; V: TRBV5-1; CDR3: CASSLALSESYGYTF; DNA: TGCGCCAGCAGCTTGGCCTTGTCAGAGAGCTATGGCTACACCTTC
J: TRBJ2-7; size: once; D: NA; V: TRBV4-2; CDR3: CASTRTGTSYEQYF; DNA: TGTGCCAGCACCAGAACAGGGACTTCTTACGAGCAGTACTTC
J: TRBJ2-7; size: NA; D: NA; V: TRBV18; CDR3: CASSTGVSGGSPYEQYF; DNA: TGTGCCAGCTCAACAGGGGTTAGCGGCGGCAGCCCCTACGAGCAGTACTTC
J: TRBJ2-1; size: NA; D: NA; V: TRBV6-5; CDR3: CASSLLAYNEQFF; DNA: TGTGCCAGCAGTTTGTTGGCCTACAATGAGCAGTTCTTC
J: TRBJ2-1; size: NA; D: TRBD2; V: TRBV7-3; CDR3: CASSLGLADYNEQFF; DNA: TGTGCCAGCAGCCTGGGACTAGCGGACTACAATGAGCAGTTCTTC
J: TRBJ2-1; size: NA; D: NA; V: TRBV28; CDR3: CASSPRLARGFF; DNA: TGTGCCAGCAGTCCGCGACTAGCCAGGGGGTTCTTC
J: TRBJ2-3; size: NA; D: TRBD2; V: TRBV19; CDR3: CATKPRTSGNTDTQYF; DNA: TGTGCCACCAAGCCCCGGACTAGCGGAAACACAGATACGCAGTATTTT
J: TRBJ1-5; size: once; D: TRBD1; V: TRBV27; CDR3: CASSLGWTGGLEPQHF; DNA: TGTGCCAGCAGTTTAGGATGGACAGGGGGCTTGGAGCCCCAGCATTTT
J: TRBJ2-1; size: once; D: NA; V: TRBV6-1; CDR3: CASSRADNEQFF; DNA: TGTGCCAGCAGTCGGGCCGATAATGAGCAGTTCTTC
J: TRBJ2-3; size: NA; D: TRBD2; V: TRBV18; CDR3: CASSPASGRTDTQYF; DNA: TGTGCCAGCTCACCAGCTAGCGGGAGGACAGATACGCAGTATTTT
J: TRBJ1-2; size: NA; D: TRBD1; V: TRBV7-2; CDR3: CASSSPGQGGLYGYTF; DNA: TGTGCCAGCAGCTCCCCGGGGCAGGGGGGCCTCTATGGCTACACCTTC
J: TRBJ1-5; size: NA; D: NA; V: TRBV19; CDR3: CARRGTNPSNQPQHF; DNA: TGTGCCAGGAGAGGGACAAACCCTAGCAATCAGCCCCAGCATTTT
J: TRBJ2-6; size: NA; D: NA; V: TRBV27; CDR3: CASSGLDSGANVLTF; DNA: TGTGCCAGCAGTGGATTGGACTCTGGGGCCAACGTCCTGACTTTC
J: TRBJ2-2; size: NA; D: NA; V: TRBV11-1; CDR3: CASSPWRKGGTGELFF; DNA: TGTGCCAGCAGCCCATGGAGAAAGGGGGGAACCGGGGAGCTGTTTTTT
J: TRBJ2-1; size: NA; D: TRBD2; V: TRBV2; CDR3: CASSFSGTSGRPYNEQFF; DNA: TGTGCCAGCAGTTTCTCCGGGACTAGCGGGAGGCCCTACAATGAGCAGTTCTTC
J: TRBJ2-7; size: NA; D: TRBD1; V: TRBV6-1; CDR3: CASSGKTGGYEQYF; DNA: TGTGCCAGCAGTGGGAAGACAGGGGGGTACGAGCAGTACTTC
J: TRBJ1-6; size: once; D: NA; V: TRBV5-1; CDR3: CASSSTGGGSSPLHF; DNA: TGCGCCAGCAGCTCAACCGGAGGGGGGTCCTCACCCCTCCACTTT
J: TRBJ2-2; size: once; D: TRBD1; V: TRBV6-5; CDR3: CASSYEGTVNTGELFF; DNA: TGTGCCAGCAGTTACGAAGGGACAGTGAACACCGGGGAGCTGTTTTTT
J: TRBJ1-5; size: NA; D: NA; V: TRBV9; CDR3: CASSEGRNNQPQHF; DNA: TGTGCCAGCAGCGAAGGACGGAACAATCAGCCCCAGCATTTT
J: TRBJ2-5; size: NA; D: TRBD2; V: TRBV5-1; CDR3: CASSISGRTETQYF; DNA: TGCGCCAGCAGCATTAGCGGGAGGACAGAGACCCAGTACTTC
J: TRBJ1-5; size: NA; D: NA; V: TRBV28; CDR3: CASIPAPSNQPQHF; DNA: TGTGCCAGCATCCCCGCCCCTAGCAATCAGCCCCAGCATTTT
J: TRBJ1-2; size: NA; D: NA; V: TRBV28; CDR3: CASSLGGTILYGYTF; DNA: TGTGCCAGCAGTTTGGGGGGCACGATCCTTTATGGCTACACCTTC
J: TRBJ2-7; size: NA; D: NA; V: TRBV4-1; CDR3: CATHPPQRSSYEQYF; DNA: TGCGCCACCCACCCTCCCCAGCGGAGCTCCTACGAGCAGTACTTC
J: TRBJ2-7; size: NA; D: TRBD1; V: TRBV6-6; CDR3: CASGGTGGSYEQYF; DNA: TGTGCCAGCGGCGGGACAGGGGGCTCCTACGAGCAGTACTTC
J: TRBJ2-2; size: NA; D: NA; V: TRBV7-3; CDR3: CASSSSTGELFF; DNA: TGTGCCAGCAGCTCTAGCACCGGGGAGCTGTTTTTT
J: TRBJ2-7; size: NA; D: NA; V: TRBV11-2; CDR3: CASSLSSQLYGEQYF; DNA: TGTGCCAGCAGCCTATCATCCCAGTTGTACGGGGAGCAGTACTTC
J: TRBJ2-1; size: NA; D: NA; V: TRBV2; CDR3: CASVLESVSYNEQFF; DNA: TGTGCCAGCGTGTTGGAGTCCGTCTCCTACAATGAGCAGTTCTTC
J: TRBJ1-2; size: once; D: NA; V: TRBV7-2; CDR3: CASTQRGSYTF; DNA: TGTGCCAGCACCCAGAGGGGGTCCTACACCTTC
J: TRBJ1-4; size: NA; D: TRBD1; V: TRBV2; CDR3: CASSESGQGTEKLFF; DNA: TGTGCCAGCAGTGAATCAGGACAGGGGACTGAAAAACTGTTTTTT
J: TRBJ2-5; size: NA; D: NA; V: TRBV18; CDR3: CASSPNDRAGETQYF; DNA: TGTGCCAGCTCACCAAACGACAGGGCGGGGGAGACCCAGTACTTC
J: TRBJ2-5; size: NA; D: NA; V: TRBV10-3; CDR3: CAISDLSSVEETQYF; DNA: TGTGCCATCAGTGACCTGTCTAGCGTTGAAGAGACCCAGTACTTC
J: TRBJ2-7; size: NA; D: NA; V: TRBV28; CDR3: CAETVTYEQYF; DNA: TGTGCAGAGACGGTGACCTACGAGCAGTACTTC
J: TRBJ2-7; size: NA; D: NA; V: TRBV5-1; CDR3: CASSLDILGEQYF; DNA: TGCGCCAGCAGCTTGGATATCTTGGGCGAGCAGTACTTC
J: TRBJ1-4; size: NA; D: TRBD1; V: TRBV7-9; CDR3: CASSLGTGEEKLFF; DNA: TGTGCCAGCAGCTTAGGGACAGGGGAGGAAAAACTGTTTTTT
J: TRBJ2-7; size: once; D: NA; V: TRBV9; CDR3: CASSAPGAAVEQYF; DNA: TGTGCCAGCAGCGCCCCCGGGGCAGCGGTTGAGCAGTACTTC